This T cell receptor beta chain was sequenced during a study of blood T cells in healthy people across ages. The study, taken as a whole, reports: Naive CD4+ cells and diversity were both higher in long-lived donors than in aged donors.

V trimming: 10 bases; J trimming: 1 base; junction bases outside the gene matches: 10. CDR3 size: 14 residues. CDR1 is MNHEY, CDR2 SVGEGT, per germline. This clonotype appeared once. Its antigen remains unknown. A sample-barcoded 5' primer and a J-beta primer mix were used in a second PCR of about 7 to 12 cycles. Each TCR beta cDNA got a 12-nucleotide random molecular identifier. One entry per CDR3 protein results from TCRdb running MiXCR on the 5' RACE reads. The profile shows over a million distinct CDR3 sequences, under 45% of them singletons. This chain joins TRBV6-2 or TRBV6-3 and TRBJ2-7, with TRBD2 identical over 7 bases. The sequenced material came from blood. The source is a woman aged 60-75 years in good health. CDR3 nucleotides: TGTGCCACCCGGGGCGGGAGTTTATCCTACGAGCAGTACTTC. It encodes CATRGGSLSYEQYF.